These 22 T cell receptor beta chains share one sample of origin, sequenced in a study of a mutant IDH1 vaccine in newly diagnosed glioma. The method was immunoSEQ multiplex PCR; TCRdb's version includes in-frame clones alone and lacks a portion of them. The sample shows over 80,000 clones, approximately 75% of them seen only once. Their cognate antigens are unknown. Time point of the sample: week 47, end of study. Vaccination used 300 ug of mutant IDH1 20-mer peptide per dose, with topical imiquimod. The sequenced sample was PBMCs, obtained from a glioma patient whose treatment included an IDH1 peptide vaccine. The receptors were gathered from a man in his forties with glioma.

The chain is built from TRBV7-6 and TRBJ1-1, with D perhaps TRBD1 (5 bases). Trimming took off 0 bases at V and 2 bases at J, with 13 bases between the two ends. The CDR3 has 16 residues. Germline loops: CDR1 SGHVS, CDR2 FNYEAQ. CDR3: CASSLAPVGGNTEAFF. Here the CDR3 DNA reads TGTGCCAGCAGCTTAGCTCCAGTCGGGGGAAACACTGAAGCTTTCTTT.

This clone showed up just a few times. This chain joins TRBV5-1 and TRBJ2-2, with 10 bases that match TRBD1. The CDR3 runs to 15 residues. Trimming removed 4 bases from V and 3 bases from J; junction bases left unmatched: 3. CDR1 is SGHRS and CDR2 is YFSETQ in the germline V gene. The CDR3 sequence: CASSTGQGDTGELFF. In DNA form, the CDR3 reads TGCGCCAGCAGCACCGGACAGGGGGACACCGGGGAGCTGTTTTTT.

This sequence joins TRBV19 and TRBJ2-3; D not certain. Germline V gives CDR1 LNHDA, CDR2 SQIVND (reference sequence). V was trimmed by 7 bases and J by 0 bases, leaving 8 bases between them. The CDR3 loop spans 13 amino acids. The CDR3 DNA reads as TGTGCCAGTACAAAGGACAGCACAGATACGCAGTATTTT. It is translated as CASTKDSTDTQYF.

This clone was found a few times. The chain has TRBV15 and TRBJ2-2; D may be TRBD2 (5 bases). The germline gives CDR1 LNHNV, CDR2 YYDKDF (reference sequence). The CDR3 runs 14 residues. The germline V and J ends were trimmed by 5 bases and 6 bases, with 13 bases remaining between them. The CDR3 loop is CATSPERVPGELFF. The CDR3 region has the DNA TGTGCCACCAGCCCGGAGAGGGTCCCCGGGGAGCTGTTTTTT.

A single count supports this clone. The CDR3 region is CASSPTGESPLHF. CDR3 coding DNA: TGTGCCAGCAGCCCTACAGGGGAATCACCCCTCCACTTT. This sequence joins TRBV5-6 and TRBJ1-6, with TRBD1 matching over 7 bases. Germline CDR1 SGHDT, CDR2 YYEEEE. The CDR3 sequence is 13 residues long. Germline trimming cut 4 bases from V and 10 bases from J; bases unmatched to any gene: 5.

The chain links TRBV20-1 to TRBJ1-1; D remains unclear. V lost 4 bases to trimming and J lost 6 bases, with 6 bases between them. This CDR3 is 10 amino acids long. Germline CDR1 DFQATT, CDR2 SNEGSKA (reference sequence). This chain's CDR3 is CSAIGAEAFF. In DNA, the CDR3 is TGCAGTGCTATCGGCGCTGAAGCTTTCTTT.

This chain links TRBV12-2 with TRBJ1-2; the listed D gene, TRBD1, was not tested against the DNA. TRBV12-2 is a pseudogene segment. The CDR3 has 15 residues. The CDR3 bases are TGTGCAAGTCGCTTAGGGACAGGGTCGGACTATGGCTACACCTTC. This sequence encodes CASRLGTGSDYGYTF.

The CDR3 DNA reads TGTGCCAGCAGTTTCCCCAGGGGGCGCGGCGAGCAGTACTTC. It translates to CASSFPRGRGEQYF. The chain uses TRBV28 and TRBJ2-7; TRBD1 agrees at 8 bases. After removal of 3 bases from V and 6 bases from J, the junction contained 7 bases not matched to a gene. CDR3 size: 14 residues. The V gene's germline CDR1 is MDHEN and CDR2 SYDVKM.

This clone came up once. This rearrangement joins TRBV7-2 to TRBJ2-3, with D hard to call. Per the germline V gene, CDR1 is SGHTA and CDR2 is FQGNSA. V dropped 5 bases and J dropped 4 bases, with 7 bases sitting between them. The CDR3 sequence is 12 residues long. CDR3 coding DNA: TGTGCCAGCAGCCGACCGCCAGATACGCAGTATTTT. It codes for CASSRPPDTQYF.

V usage is TRBV18 and J usage is TRBJ1-5; 9 bases map to TRBD1. V shed 2 bases, J shed 6 bases, and the junction held 5 bases outside the gene matches. Germline V gives CDR1 KGHSH, CDR2 LQKENI. The CDR3 runs to 15 residues. CDR3 coding DNA: TGTGCCAGCTCACCAATAACAGGGGGCGGTCAGCCCCAGCATTTT. Amino acid sequence: CASSPITGGGQPQHF.

This clone was observed a few times. This chain connects TRBV1 to TRBJ1-4; the D call of TRBD1 is as the table states it, not checked on the DNA. TRBV1 is flagged as a pseudogene. The CDR3 spans 16 residues. The CDR3 sequence: CTSSQDLGQGMGKLFF. CDR3 in DNA: TGCACCAGCAGCCAAGATCTAGGACAAGGGATGGGAAAACTGTTTTTT.

The table lists this clone with a few counts. The genes are TRBV2 and TRBJ1-2; TRBD1 matches 9 bases. J gave up 4 bases and V 9 bases, and 3 bases lay outside the gene matches. The CDR3 consists of 12 residues. Germline V gene lookup returns CDR1 SNHLY and CDR2 FYNNEI. The CDR3 protein is CASGQGFYGYTF. As DNA, the CDR3 is TGTGCCAGTGGACAGGGGTTCTATGGCTACACCTTC.

The CDR3 is CASSEVVNTEAFF. The CDR3 bases are TGTGCCAGCAGTGAAGTGGTGAACACTGAAGCTTTCTTT. This chain links TRBV6-4 with TRBJ1-1; D gene uncertain. Germline V lookup: CDR1 MRHNA, CDR2 SNTAGT. With 3 bases removed from V and 0 bases from J, the gap between germline ends came to 5 bases. The CDR3 is made up of 13 amino acids.

The rearrangement joins TRBV19 to TRBJ1-3; D is uncertain. Germline CDR1 and CDR2: LNHDA and SQIVND (reference sequence). The CDR3 covers 16 residues. V lost 1 base and J 0 bases, leaving 10 bases between the germline ends. CDR3 nucleotide sequence: TGTGCCAGTAGTATAGGTTGGCACGTCTCTGGAAACACCATATATTTT. As protein: CASSIGWHVSGNTIYF.

The rearrangement joins TRBV19 to TRBJ1-1, with 7 positions matching TRBD1. Germline V gives CDR1 LNHDA, CDR2 SQIVND (reference sequence). This CDR3 contains 14 residues. V trimming: 5 bases; J trimming: 5 bases; junction bases outside the gene matches: 8. DNA of the CDR3: TGTGCCAGTAGTGGGCTCGACAGGGTTACTGAAGCTTTCTTT. Amino acids: CASSGLDRVTEAFF.

The V call is TRBV5-6, the J call TRBJ1-1; D is possibly TRBD1 (5 bases). V lost 0 bases to trimming and J lost 8 bases, with 5 bases between them. This CDR3 is built from 11 residues. Germline V gives CDR1 SGHDT, CDR2 YYEEEE. The CDR3 sequence: CASSLGQEAFF. The CDR3 DNA reads TGTGCCAGCAGCTTGGGACAGGAAGCTTTCTTT. Supplemented by reference TRBV5-6 and TRBJ1-1, the full variable domain reads DAGVTQSPTHLIKTRGQQVTLRCSPKSGHDTVSWYQQALGQGPQFIFQYYEEEERQRGNFPDRFSGHQFPNYSSELNVNALLLGDSALYLCASSLGQEAFFGQGTRLTVV.

The rearrangement links TRBV6-6 to TRBJ2-5; D is undetermined. The CDR3 extends over 12 amino acids. V was shortened by 0 bases and J by 14 bases, with 13 bases between the two germline ends. The V gene's germline CDR1 is MNHNY and CDR2 SVGAGI (reference sequence). This chain's CDR3 is CASSYSGLLGYF. CDR3 nucleotide sequence: TGTGCCAGCAGTTACTCCGGCCTCCTTGGTTACTTC.

The J gene is TRBJ2-7, the V gene TRBV2, with TRBD1 identical over 10 bases. This CDR3 is 19 amino acids long. The germline V gene encodes CDR1 SNHLY and CDR2 FYNNEI. J gave up 2 bases and V 6 bases, and 19 bases lay outside the gene matches. This CDR3 reads CASRLDADRGRVPPYEQYF. For the CDR3, the DNA is TGTGCCAGCAGACTCGACGCAGACAGGGGGCGGGTCCCCCCCTACGAGCAGTACTTC.

J is TRBJ2-3 and V is TRBV18; D gene ambiguous. Deletions cut 0 bases from V and 0 bases from J, with 7 bases between. The CDR3 spans 15 residues. From germline, CDR1 is KGHSH and CDR2 LQKENI. The CDR3 DNA sequence: TGTGCCAGCTCACCACCGGTTGCTAGCACAGATACGCAGTATTTT. Translation gives CASSPPVASTDTQYF.

The gene calls are TRBV6-5 and TRBJ2-5; 10 bases align to TRBD2. V shed 6 bases and J 5 bases; nucleotides not matched to a gene: 6. The CDR3 has 14 residues. Germline-derived CDR1 and CDR2 are MNHEY and SVGAGI. The CDR3 spells CASSVAGGGETQYF. CDR3 in DNA: TGTGCCAGCAGCGTAGCGGGGGGAGGTGAGACCCAGTACTTC.

This CDR3 is CASSRGVNTEAFF. Here the CDR3 DNA reads TGTGCCAGCAGCCGGGGGGTGAACACTGAAGCTTTCTTT. This chain connects TRBV7-8 to TRBJ1-1, with D perhaps TRBD1 (5 bases). V was shortened by 5 bases and J by 0 bases, with 7 bases between the two germline ends. The germline CDR1 and CDR2 sequences are SGHVS and FQNEAQ. This CDR3 contains 13 residues.

The chain combines TRBV12-5 with TRBJ2-1; 10 positions match TRBD1. CDR3 length: 16 residues. V dropped 0 bases and J dropped 9; count of bases not matched to a gene: 8. In germline, CDR1 is LGHNT, CDR2 FRNRAP. CDR3 DNA sequence: TGTGCTAGTGGTTTGGTACCCACGACAGGGGGCGGTGAGCAGTTCTTC. It codes for CASGLVPTTGGGEQFF.